This paragraph covers one TCR beta chain sequence. This entry comes from a study of blood T cell repertoires in COVID-19. On the study more broadly: The United States, Italy and Spain provided the acute and convalescent COVID-19 samples.

CDR3 length: 15 amino acids. The V segment lost 7 bases and the J segment 4 bases; nucleotides outside the gene matches: 8. CDR1 is LNHDA and CDR2 is SQIVND in the germline V gene (reference sequence). The method was immunoSEQ multiplex PCR; TCRdb's version includes in-frame clones alone and lacks a portion of them. The table lists 130,000 to 150,000 clones, around 84% of them singletons, with 10% to 15% in the top ten. This receptor was taken from a man aged 60-69 years with active or convalescent COVID-19. Sequencing was done on a sample of peripheral blood. This chain joins TRBV19 and TRBJ2-2; 8 bases are a match to TRBD2. CDR3: CASTLGAGGTGELFF. The CDR3 bases are TGTGCCAGTACCCTGGGGGCGGGAGGCACCGGGGAGCTGTTTTTT. Full variable domain (rest looked up from reference TRBV19 and TRBJ2-2): DGGITQSPKYLFRKEGQNVTLSCEQNLNHDAMYWYRQDPGQGLRLIYYSQIVNDFQKGDIAEGYSVSREKKESFPLTVTSAQKNPTAFYLCASTLGAGGTGELFFGEGSRLTVL.